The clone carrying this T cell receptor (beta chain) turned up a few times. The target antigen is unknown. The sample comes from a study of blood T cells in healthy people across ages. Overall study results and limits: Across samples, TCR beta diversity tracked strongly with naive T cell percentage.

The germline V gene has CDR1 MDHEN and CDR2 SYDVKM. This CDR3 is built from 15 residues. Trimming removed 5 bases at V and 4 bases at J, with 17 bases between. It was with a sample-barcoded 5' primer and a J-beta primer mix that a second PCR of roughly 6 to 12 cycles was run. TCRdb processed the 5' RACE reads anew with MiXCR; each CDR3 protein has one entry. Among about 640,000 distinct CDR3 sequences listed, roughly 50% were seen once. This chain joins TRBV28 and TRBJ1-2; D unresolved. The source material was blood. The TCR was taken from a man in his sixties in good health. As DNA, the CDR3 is TGTGCCAGCAGTCTGCCTGGCCCCGGCGGCTATGGCTACACCTTC. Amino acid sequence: CASSLPGPGGYGYTF.